The rows below give T cell receptor beta chains drawn from one sample of a study of tumor and adjacent non-tumor tissue in lung cancer. TCRdb re-called the multiplex PCR reads through MiXCR, storing one row per CDR3 protein. The table has 90,000 to 130,000 distinct CDR3 sequences, approximately 80% seen once; the top ten hold 20% to 25%. Sequences were obtained from lung tumor tissue. The receptors stem from a man between 65 and 85 years old with non-small cell lung cancer. Both conserved end residues are part of each CDR3. The D gene is left open where the match is weak. Rows give clone size only sometimes, using once, few, many, or a class for an expanded clone.

j_call: TRBJ2-7
v_call: TRBV6-1
d_call: -
clone_size: once
cdr3_aa: CASNVGDPTYEQYF
cdr3_nt: TGCGCCAGCAATGTCGGGGATCCCACATACGAGCAGTACTTC

j_call: TRBJ1-2
v_call: TRBV6-5
d_call: TRBD1
clone_size: -
cdr3_aa: CASRTGTGIGYTF
cdr3_nt: TGTGCCAGCAGAACTGGGACAGGGATTGGCTACACCTTC

j_call: TRBJ2-2
v_call: TRBV6-2/TRBV6-3
d_call: TRBD2
clone_size: -
cdr3_aa: CASNPLLGLAENTRGLFF
cdr3_nt: TGTGCCAGCAATCCCCTCCTTGGACTAGCGGAGAACACCAGGGGGCTGTTTTTT

j_call: TRBJ1-1
v_call: TRBV7-8
d_call: TRBD1
clone_size: few
cdr3_aa: CAGTQGDRNTEAFF
cdr3_nt: TGTGCCGGCACCCAGGGGGATCGTAACACTGAAGCTTTCTTT

j_call: TRBJ2-1
v_call: TRBV11-3
d_call: -
clone_size: few
cdr3_aa: CTSSLDGEQFF
cdr3_nt: TGTACCAGCAGCTTAGATGGTGAGCAGTTCTTT

j_call: TRBJ2-3
v_call: TRBV4-1
d_call: -
clone_size: -
cdr3_aa: CAGSQALDNTQYF
cdr3_nt: TGCGCCGGCAGTCAAGCGTTGGACAATACGCAGTATTTT

j_call: TRBJ1-1
v_call: TRBV13
d_call: -
clone_size: -
cdr3_aa: CASNFRLNLNIEAFF
cdr3_nt: TGTGCCAGCAACTTCCGTCTAAACTTGAACATTGAAGCTTTCTTT

j_call: TRBJ2-1
v_call: TRBV29-1
d_call: TRBD1
clone_size: -
cdr3_aa: CSVEGWTGEDVQLF
cdr3_nt: TGCAGCGTTGAAGGGTGGACAGGGGAGGATGTGCAGCTCTTC

j_call: TRBJ2-7
v_call: TRBV11-2
d_call: -
clone_size: -
cdr3_aa: CASSQRIEREQYF
cdr3_nt: TGTGCCAGCAGCCAAAGGATCGAGCGTGAGCAGTACTTC

j_call: TRBJ1-1
v_call: TRBV9
d_call: -
clone_size: -
cdr3_aa: CASSPTGRANTEAFF
cdr3_nt: TGTGCCAGCAGCCCCACCGGAAGGGCGAACACTGAAGCTTTCTTT

j_call: TRBJ1-4
v_call: TRBV29-1
d_call: -
clone_size: many
cdr3_aa: CSVGPEGGLNEKLFF
cdr3_nt: TGCAGCGTTGGGCCGGAGGGTGGTTTGAATGAAAAACTGTTTTTT

j_call: TRBJ2-7
v_call: TRBV6-1
d_call: -
clone_size: -
cdr3_aa: CASSWAEPTYEQYF
cdr3_nt: TGTGCCAGCAGTTGGGCGGAACCAACCTACGAGCAGTACTTC

j_call: TRBJ2-1
v_call: TRBV6-5
d_call: TRBD2
clone_size: -
cdr3_aa: CTSSGGLAGCEQFF
cdr3_nt: TGTACCAGCAGTGGGGGACTAGCGGGCTGCGAGCAGTTCTTC

j_call: TRBJ2-3
v_call: TRBV28
d_call: TRBD1
clone_size: -
cdr3_aa: CDSISWDRGSTDTQYF
cdr3_nt: TGTGACAGCATTTCGTGGGACAGGGGTAGCACAGATACGCAGTATTTT

j_call: TRBJ2-7
v_call: TRBV6-5
d_call: TRBD2
clone_size: -
cdr3_aa: CASSYTGLAGPPGSEQYF
cdr3_nt: TGTGCCAGTAGTTACACTGGGCTAGCGGGACCCCCAGGGTCCGAGCAGTACTTC

j_call: TRBJ2-1
v_call: TRBV12-3/TRBV12-4
d_call: TRBD2
clone_size: -
cdr3_aa: CASTKTSGRAISSYNEQFF
cdr3_nt: TGTGCCAGCACAAAAACTAGCGGGAGGGCCATTAGCTCCTACAATGAGCAGTTCTTC

j_call: TRBJ1-6
v_call: TRBV5-6
d_call: -
clone_size: -
cdr3_aa: CASSLKSGENSPLHF
cdr3_nt: TGTGCCAGCAGCTTGAAATCGGGGGAAAATTCACCCCTCCACTTT

j_call: TRBJ1-1
v_call: TRBV4-2
d_call: -
clone_size: once
cdr3_aa: CASNQADGTGGTEAFF
cdr3_nt: TGTGCCAGCAACCAAGCCGACGGGACGGGGGGCACTGAAGCTTTCTTT

j_call: TRBJ2-1
v_call: TRBV14
d_call: -
clone_size: -
cdr3_aa: CASIIQGPYKEQFF
cdr3_nt: TGTGCCAGCATCATCCAAGGTCCTTACAAAGAGCAGTTCTTC

j_call: TRBJ2-3
v_call: TRBV11-2
d_call: -
clone_size: -
cdr3_aa: CASSFSLGCSTDTQYF
cdr3_nt: TGTGCCAGTAGCTTCTCGTTAGGGTGTAGCACAGATACGCAGTATTTT

j_call: TRBJ2-5
v_call: TRBV6-5
d_call: -
clone_size: -
cdr3_aa: CASSSHSDRPEAQYF
cdr3_nt: TGTGCCAGCAGCTCCCACTCGGACAGACCAGAGGCCCAGTACTTT

j_call: TRBJ1-2
v_call: TRBV28
d_call: -
clone_size: -
cdr3_aa: CASSLTVGNYGYTF
cdr3_nt: TGTGCCAGTAGTCTAACAGTCGGCAACTATGGCTACACCTTC

j_call: TRBJ2-7
v_call: TRBV12-3/TRBV12-4
d_call: TRBD2
clone_size: many
cdr3_aa: CASSFLGGGEVGSYEQYF
cdr3_nt: TGTGCCAGCAGTTTTTTGGGGGGGGGGGAGGTCGGGTCCTACGAGCAGTACTTC

j_call: TRBJ2-7
v_call: TRBV12-3/TRBV12-4
d_call: -
clone_size: -
cdr3_aa: CASCLVSSGIYEQYF
cdr3_nt: TGTGCCAGCTGTTTAGTTTCTAGTGGGATCTACGAGCAGTACTTC

j_call: TRBJ1-2
v_call: TRBV29-1
d_call: TRBD1
clone_size: -
cdr3_aa: CSGGVEGAESSYTF
cdr3_nt: TGCAGCGGGGGAGTGGAGGGGGCAGAGAGTAGCTACACCTTC

j_call: TRBJ2-1
v_call: TRBV12-3/TRBV12-4
d_call: -
clone_size: -
cdr3_aa: CASSTATGIPYNEQFF
cdr3_nt: TGTGCCAGCAGTACCGCAACAGGTATCCCATACAATGAGCAGTTCTTC

j_call: TRBJ2-1
v_call: TRBV4-2
d_call: TRBD1
clone_size: -
cdr3_aa: CACSHPRQGPFQFF
cdr3_nt: TGTGCCTGCAGCCACCCAAGACAGGGGCCCTTCCAGTTCTTC

j_call: TRBJ1-1
v_call: TRBV4-1
d_call: -
clone_size: many
cdr3_aa: CASSQAVQWRPYTEAFF
cdr3_nt: TGCGCCAGCAGCCAGGCAGTTCAGTGGCGGCCTTACACTGAAGCTTTCTTT

j_call: TRBJ1-3
v_call: TRBV4-1
d_call: TRBD1
clone_size: -
cdr3_aa: CASSNLTGKNTIYF
cdr3_nt: TGCGCCAGCAGCAATTTGACAGGGAAAAACACCATATATTTT

j_call: TRBJ2-1
v_call: TRBV29-1
d_call: -
clone_size: -
cdr3_aa: CCVEDFGVYNEQFF
cdr3_nt: TGCTGTGTTGAAGATTTTGGGGTGTACAATGAGCAGTTCTTC

j_call: TRBJ2-5
v_call: TRBV12-3/TRBV12-4
d_call: -
clone_size: -
cdr3_aa: CASSGLTGVVETQCF
cdr3_nt: TGTGCCAGCAGCGGGTTAACGGGAGTGGTGGAGACCCAGTGCTTC

j_call: TRBJ2-3
v_call: TRBV10-1
d_call: -
clone_size: -
cdr3_aa: CSSSQDSRTDTQYF
cdr3_nt: TGCTCCAGCAGCCAGGACAGTCGCACAGATACGCAGTATTTT

j_call: TRBJ2-2
v_call: TRBV5-6
d_call: TRBD1
clone_size: -
cdr3_aa: CASGSGTGLTGELFF
cdr3_nt: TGTGCCAGCGGCTCCGGGACAGGGTTGACCGGAGAGCTGTTTTTT

j_call: TRBJ2-6
v_call: TRBV5-1
d_call: -
clone_size: -
cdr3_aa: CASNSRTGPSGANVLTF
cdr3_nt: TGCGCCAGCAACTCTCGAACAGGGCCCTCTGGGGCCAACGTTCTGACTTTC

j_call: TRBJ1-4
v_call: TRBV11-3
d_call: -
clone_size: -
cdr3_aa: CACSRTVSGDKLVF
cdr3_nt: TGTGCCTGCAGTAGGACAGTCTCTGGTGATAAACTGGTTTTT

j_call: TRBJ2-3
v_call: TRBV13
d_call: -
clone_size: -
cdr3_aa: CASKGGGTDTQYF
cdr3_nt: TGTGCCAGCAAGGGCGGGGGCACAGATACGCAGTATTTT

j_call: TRBJ2-6
v_call: TRBV11-2
d_call: -
clone_size: -
cdr3_aa: CASSLGLTYPRASVLTF
cdr3_nt: TGTGCCAGCAGCTTAGGGTTAACTTACCCTAGGGCCAGCGTCCTGACTTTC

j_call: TRBJ1-5
v_call: TRBV20-1
d_call: -
clone_size: -
cdr3_aa: CNARVPVEGDQPHHF
cdr3_nt: TGCAATGCTAGAGTACCGGTCGAGGGCGATCAGCCCCACCATTTT

j_call: TRBJ2-3
v_call: TRBV4-1
d_call: -
clone_size: -
cdr3_aa: CASNQALDNTQYF
cdr3_nt: TGCGCCAGCAACCAAGCGTTGGACAATACACAGTATTTT

j_call: TRBJ2-4
v_call: TRBV5-6
d_call: TRBD1
clone_size: -
cdr3_aa: CASSATGTGVVGNILYF
cdr3_nt: TGTGCCAGCAGCGCCACTGGGACAGGGGTCGTTGGAAACATTCTGTACTTC

j_call: TRBJ2-3
v_call: TRBV20-1
d_call: TRBD1
clone_size: many
cdr3_aa: CSVETGTGAYTDTQYF
cdr3_nt: TGCAGTGTTGAGACCGGGACAGGGGCTTACACAGATACGCAGTATTTT

j_call: TRBJ1-6
v_call: TRBV5-6
d_call: -
clone_size: -
cdr3_aa: CASSLAGGQNKSPLHF
cdr3_nt: TGTGCCAGCAGCTTGGCTGGGGGGCAGAATAAATCACCCCTCCACTTT

j_call: TRBJ2-1
v_call: TRBV5-4
d_call: -
clone_size: -
cdr3_aa: CASSFGRVGNEQFF
cdr3_nt: TGTGCCAGCAGCTTTGGCAGGGTGGGGAATGAGCAGTTCTTC

j_call: TRBJ2-1
v_call: TRBV6-5
d_call: -
clone_size: -
cdr3_aa: CASSNSGLGCNEQFF
cdr3_nt: TGTGCCAGCAGTAACTCGGGACTGGGGTGCAATGAGCAGTTCTTC

j_call: TRBJ2-1
v_call: TRBV10-2
d_call: -
clone_size: -
cdr3_aa: CATWDWTYEQFF
cdr3_nt: TGCGCCACTTGGGACTGGACGTATGAGCAGTTCTTC

j_call: TRBJ1-1
v_call: TRBV29-1
d_call: -
clone_size: -
cdr3_aa: CRVARSEVEAFF
cdr3_nt: TGCAGAGTTGCGAGATCGGAGGTTGAAGCTTTCTTT

j_call: TRBJ2-2
v_call: TRBV10-1
d_call: TRBD1
clone_size: -
cdr3_aa: CTSSGNRGSVTGELFF
cdr3_nt: TGCACCAGCAGTGGAAACAGGGGGTCAGTCACCGGGGAGCTGTTTTTT

j_call: TRBJ2-3
v_call: TRBV5-5
d_call: -
clone_size: many
cdr3_aa: CASRTTDTQYF
cdr3_nt: TGTGCCAGCCGAACCACAGATACGCAGTATTTT

j_call: TRBJ2-7
v_call: TRBV29-1
d_call: -
clone_size: -
cdr3_aa: CSASETNPEQYF
cdr3_nt: TGTAGCGCCTCGGAGACGAACCCCGAGCAGTACTTC

j_call: TRBJ2-5
v_call: TRBV5-6
d_call: TRBD2
clone_size: -
cdr3_aa: CASSLLGREETQNF
cdr3_nt: TGTGCCAGCAGTTTGTTGGGGCGGGAGGAGACCCAGAACTTC

j_call: TRBJ2-1
v_call: TRBV28
d_call: -
clone_size: many
cdr3_aa: CASSFRQYNEQFF
cdr3_nt: TGTGCCAGCAGTTTCCGACAGTACAATGAGCAGTTCTTC

j_call: TRBJ2-3
v_call: TRBV6-2/TRBV6-3
d_call: -
clone_size: -
cdr3_aa: CVSNYPMTVGHQDAQYF
cdr3_nt: TGTGTCAGCAATTACCCGATGACAGTAGGCCACCAGGATGCGCAGTATTTT

j_call: TRBJ2-7
v_call: TRBV12-3/TRBV12-4
d_call: TRBD1
clone_size: -
cdr3_aa: CASRQGGLAYEEYF
cdr3_nt: TGTGCCAGCAGACAAGGGGGCCTAGCCTACGAGGAGTACTTC

j_call: TRBJ2-2
v_call: TRBV12-3/TRBV12-4
d_call: -
clone_size: medium-sized
cdr3_aa: CASSPQHGNAGELFF
cdr3_nt: TGTGCCAGCAGTCCCCAACATGGGAACGCCGGGGAGCTGTTTTTT

j_call: TRBJ2-1
v_call: TRBV5-5
d_call: -
clone_size: few
cdr3_aa: CASSVGGVGHNEQFF
cdr3_nt: TGTGCCAGCAGCGTTGGCGGTGTAGGACACAATGAGCAGTTCTTC

j_call: TRBJ2-7
v_call: TRBV12-3/TRBV12-4
d_call: TRBD2
clone_size: -
cdr3_aa: CVSSLTTSGRVNEQYF
cdr3_nt: TGTGTCAGCAGTCTAACCACTAGTGGGAGGGTCAACGAGCAGTACTTC

j_call: TRBJ2-1
v_call: TRBV6-5
d_call: TRBD2
clone_size: -
cdr3_aa: CASSGGLAGGEQLF
cdr3_nt: TGTGCAAGCAGTGGGGGACTAGCGGGCGGCGAGCAGTTATTC

j_call: TRBJ2-7
v_call: TRBV4-2
d_call: TRBD1
clone_size: -
cdr3_aa: CASSQESPRSGGLYEQYF
cdr3_nt: TGCGCCAGCAGTCAAGAATCTCCCCGGTCAGGGGGCTTGTACGAGCAGTACTTC

j_call: TRBJ1-5
v_call: TRBV6-1
d_call: -
clone_size: -
cdr3_aa: CTSSAQCDSNQPQHF
cdr3_nt: TGTACCAGCAGTGCCCAATGCGATAGCAATCAGCCCCAGCATTTT